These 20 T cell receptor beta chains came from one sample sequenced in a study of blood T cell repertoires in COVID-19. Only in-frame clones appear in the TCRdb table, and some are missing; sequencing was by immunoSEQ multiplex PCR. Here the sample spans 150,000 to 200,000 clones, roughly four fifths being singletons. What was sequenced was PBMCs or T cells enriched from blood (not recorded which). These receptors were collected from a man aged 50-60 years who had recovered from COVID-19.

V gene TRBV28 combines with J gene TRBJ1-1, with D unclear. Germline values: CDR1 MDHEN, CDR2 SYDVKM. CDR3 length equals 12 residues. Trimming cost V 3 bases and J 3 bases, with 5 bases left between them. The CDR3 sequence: CASSFQDTEAFF. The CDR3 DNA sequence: TGTGCCAGCAGTTTTCAGGACACTGAAGCTTTCTTT.

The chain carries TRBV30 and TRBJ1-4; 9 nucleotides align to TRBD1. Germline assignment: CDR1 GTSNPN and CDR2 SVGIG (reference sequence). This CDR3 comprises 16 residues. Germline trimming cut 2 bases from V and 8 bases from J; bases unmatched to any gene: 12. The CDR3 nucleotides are TGTGCCTGGAGTAAACCGGGACAGGGAGATGGAGAAAAACTGTTTTTT. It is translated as CAWSKPGQGDGEKLFF.

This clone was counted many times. This CDR3 is CASSKPGQDNSPLHF. CDR3 sequence (DNA): TGTGCCAGCAGTAAACCGGGACAGGATAATTCACCCCTCCACTTT. V usage is TRBV28 and J usage is TRBJ1-6, with 8 nucleotides matching TRBD1. Per germline, CDR1 MDHEN and CDR2 SYDVKM. V lost 5 bases, J lost 5 bases, and 5 bases stayed unmatched. CDR3 length: 15 residues.

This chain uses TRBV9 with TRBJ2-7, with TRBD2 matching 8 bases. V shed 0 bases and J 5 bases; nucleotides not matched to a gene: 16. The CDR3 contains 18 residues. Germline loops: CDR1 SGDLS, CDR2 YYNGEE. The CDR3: CASSVGPQSAGGFNEQYF. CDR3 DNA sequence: TGTGCCAGCAGCGTAGGGCCCCAGAGTGCGGGAGGTTTTAACGAGCAGTACTTC.

The CDR3 DNA is TGCGCCAGCAGCCTAGGGACAGTCGCAAATTCACCCCTCCACTTT. Translating gives CASSLGTVANSPLHF. The V gene is TRBV5-1, the J gene TRBJ1-6, with 7 bases lining up with TRBD1. The CDR3 contains 15 residues. Trimming cost V 4 bases and J 7 bases; bases outside gene matches: 8. Per germline, CDR1 SGHRS and CDR2 YFSETQ.

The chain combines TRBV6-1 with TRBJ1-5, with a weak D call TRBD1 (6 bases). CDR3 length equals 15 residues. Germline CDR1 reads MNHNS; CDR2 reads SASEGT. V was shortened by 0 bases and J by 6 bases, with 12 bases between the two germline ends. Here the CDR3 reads CASSEATTGRQPQHF. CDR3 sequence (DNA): TGTGCCAGCAGTGAAGCGACAACAGGGCGTCAGCCCCAGCATTTT.

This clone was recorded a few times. The CDR3 reads CASSPGGSGANVLTF. The CDR3 DNA follows: TGCGCCAGCAGCCCGGGAGGCTCTGGGGCCAACGTCCTGACTTTC. This sequence joins TRBV5-1 and TRBJ2-6, with 7 bases fitting TRBD2. Trimming at V came to 4 bases and at J to 0 bases, leaving 1 base not matched to a gene. This CDR3 has 15 residues. CDR1 SGHRS and CDR2 YFSETQ come from the germline V gene.

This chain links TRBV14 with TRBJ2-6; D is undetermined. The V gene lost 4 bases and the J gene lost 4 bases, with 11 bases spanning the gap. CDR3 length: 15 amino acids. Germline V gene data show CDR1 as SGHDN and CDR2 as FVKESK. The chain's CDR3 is CASSPTVLGANVLTF. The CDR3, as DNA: TGTGCCAGCAGCCCCACAGTGTTAGGGGCCAACGTCCTGACTTTC.

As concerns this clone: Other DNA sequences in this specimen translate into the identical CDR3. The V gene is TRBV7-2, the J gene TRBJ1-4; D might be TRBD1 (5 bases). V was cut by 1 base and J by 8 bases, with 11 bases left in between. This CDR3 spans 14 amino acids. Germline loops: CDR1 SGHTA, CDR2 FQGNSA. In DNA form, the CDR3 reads TGTGCCAGCAGCTTAGGGCAGGGCAACGAAAAACTGTTTTTT. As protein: CASSLGQGNEKLFF.

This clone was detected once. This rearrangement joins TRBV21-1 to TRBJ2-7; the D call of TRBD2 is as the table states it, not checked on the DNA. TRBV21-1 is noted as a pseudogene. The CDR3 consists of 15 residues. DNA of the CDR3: TGTGCCAGCACCCTGAGCCTACTGTCCCACTACGAGCAGTACTTC. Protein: CASTLSLLSHYEQYF.

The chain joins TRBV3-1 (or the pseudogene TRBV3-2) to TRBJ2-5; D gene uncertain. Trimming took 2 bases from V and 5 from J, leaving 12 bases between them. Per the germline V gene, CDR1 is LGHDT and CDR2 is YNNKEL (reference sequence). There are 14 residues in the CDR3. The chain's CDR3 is CASSQQEVPETQYF. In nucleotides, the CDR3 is TGTGCCAGCAGCCAACAGGAAGTGCCGGAGACCCAGTACTTC.

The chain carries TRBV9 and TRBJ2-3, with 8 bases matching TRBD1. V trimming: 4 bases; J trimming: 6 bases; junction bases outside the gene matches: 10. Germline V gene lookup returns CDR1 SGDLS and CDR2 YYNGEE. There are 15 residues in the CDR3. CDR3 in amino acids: CASSPIGQGTDTQYF. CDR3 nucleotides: TGTGCCAGCAGCCCAATAGGACAGGGAACGGATACGCAGTATTTT.

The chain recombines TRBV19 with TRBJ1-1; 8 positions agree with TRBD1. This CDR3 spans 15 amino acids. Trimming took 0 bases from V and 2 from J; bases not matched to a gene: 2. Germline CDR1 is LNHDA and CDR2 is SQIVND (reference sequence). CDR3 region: CASSIDRGLNTEAFF. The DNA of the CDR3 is TGTGCCAGTAGTATAGACAGGGGGCTTAACACTGAAGCTTTCTTT.

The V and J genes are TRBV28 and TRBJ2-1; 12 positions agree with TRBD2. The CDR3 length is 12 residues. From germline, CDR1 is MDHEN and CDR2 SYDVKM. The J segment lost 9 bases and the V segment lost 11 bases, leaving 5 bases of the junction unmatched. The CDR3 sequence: CAGSGLAGEQFF. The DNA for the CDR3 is TGTGCCGGATCGGGACTAGCGGGTGAGCAGTTCTTC.

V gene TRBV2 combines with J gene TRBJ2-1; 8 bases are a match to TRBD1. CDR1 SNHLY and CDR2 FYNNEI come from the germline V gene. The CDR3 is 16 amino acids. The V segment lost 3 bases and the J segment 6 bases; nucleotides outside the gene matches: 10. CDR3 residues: CASSDDRTGNANEQFF. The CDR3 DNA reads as TGTGCCAGCAGTGACGACCGGACAGGGAATGCCAATGAGCAGTTCTTC.

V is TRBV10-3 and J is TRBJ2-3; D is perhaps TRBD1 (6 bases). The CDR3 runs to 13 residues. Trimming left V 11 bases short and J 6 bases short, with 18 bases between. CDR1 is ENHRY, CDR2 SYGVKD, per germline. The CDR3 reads CASKATGSDTQYF. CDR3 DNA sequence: TGTGCCTCCAAGGCCACAGGGTCGGATACGCAGTATTTT.

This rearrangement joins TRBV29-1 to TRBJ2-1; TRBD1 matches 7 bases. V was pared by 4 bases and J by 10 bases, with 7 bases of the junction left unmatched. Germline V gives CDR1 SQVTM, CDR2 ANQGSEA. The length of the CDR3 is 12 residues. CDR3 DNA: TGCAGCGTTGGAGGGGGCGCTGGAGAGCAGTTCTTC. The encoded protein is CSVGGGAGEQFF.

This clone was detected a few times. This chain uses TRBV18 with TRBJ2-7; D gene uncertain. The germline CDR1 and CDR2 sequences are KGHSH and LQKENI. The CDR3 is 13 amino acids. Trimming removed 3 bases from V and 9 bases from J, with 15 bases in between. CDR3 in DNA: TGTGCCAGCTCACCCTATGATGTCCTGTCGCAGTACTTC. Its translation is CASSPYDVLSQYF.

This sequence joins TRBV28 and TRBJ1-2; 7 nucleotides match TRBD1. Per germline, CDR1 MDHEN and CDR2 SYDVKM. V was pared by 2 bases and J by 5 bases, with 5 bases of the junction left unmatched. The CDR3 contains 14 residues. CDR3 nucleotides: TGTGCCAGCAGTTTAGGGGGACAGCGGTATGGCTACACCTTC. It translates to CASSLGGQRYGYTF.

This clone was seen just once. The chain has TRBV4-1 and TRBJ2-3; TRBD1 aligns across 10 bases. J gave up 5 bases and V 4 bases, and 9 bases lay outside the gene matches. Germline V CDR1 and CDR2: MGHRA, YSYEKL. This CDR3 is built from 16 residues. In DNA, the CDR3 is TGCGCCAGCAGCCCCTGGGGGACAGGGGTTCAAGATACGCAGTATTTT. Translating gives CASSPWGTGVQDTQYF.